The entry below describes one TCR beta chain. Its antigen remains unknown. This sample is part of a study of T cell responses to AZD1222 COVID-19 vaccine. General observations from the study: It was only six AZD1222 recipients who were seropositive at baseline. Donor demographics were predominantly white British with a female majority; clonal diversity may be underestimated. Spike-specific TCRs gained breadth and depth after people received two AZD1222 doses. Repertoires were obtained solely post-peak T cell response.

Clones were read by immunoSEQ multiplex PCR, and TCRdb kept only the in-frame ones, dropping some. The table has more than 100,000 clones, roughly nine tenths seen once. Sequences were derived from peripheral blood, sampled on day 0 of AZD1222 vaccination. The receptor was derived from an adult in good health.

Here the CDR3 DNA reads TGTGCCAGCTCACACCGGGACGACACCGGGGAGCTGTTTTTT. Protein product: CASSHRDDTGELFF. The rearrangement uses TRBV18 and TRBJ2-2; either TRBD1 or TRBD2 may fit D (5 bases each). This CDR3 has 14 residues. Germline lookup yields CDR1 KGHSH and CDR2 LQKENI. The V end lost 4 bases, the J end lost 3 bases, and 9 bases lay between the germline ends.